The T cell receptor beta chain described here comes from a study of regulatory T cells in long-lasting Graves disease. The table lists this clonotype with many counts. With 4 bases removed from V and 7 bases from J, the gap between germline ends came to 11 bases. This CDR3 spans 12 amino acids. CDR1 and CDR2 (germline): SGHRS, YFSETQ. Specified time point: newly diagnosed GD, antithyroid drugs for less than 3 months. RNA isolated from PBMCs was used to make the TCR library. Building the TCR beta libraries relied on iRepertoire HTBI primers, and CDR3 regions underwent Arm-PCR. In TCRdb, the multiplex PCR reads were re-called with MiXCR into one record per CDR3 protein. The sample has roughly 500,000 distinct CDR3 sequences, 14% seen once. The same data also contributed to another study, on T cells in Graves' hyperthyroidism and ophthalmopathy.

The chain recombines TRBV5-1 with TRBJ1-2; D is perhaps TRBD1 (5 bases). The sample consisted of peripheral blood mononuclear cells (PBMCs), taken at new diagnosis, from a patient treated with antithyroid drugs. This receptor was identified in a woman aged 50 to 60 with Graves disease. The CDR3 loop is CASSPEGTGYTF. The CDR3 bases are TGCGCCAGCAGCCCCGAGGGGACTGGCTACACCTTC.